A single TCR beta chain is shown here with its context. Its antigen is not known. The data were taken from a study of cytomegalovirus exposure and HLA in healthy donors. Study results and caveats: The study had only CMV serostatus as immune exposure information.

Vbeta (60) and Jbeta (13) primers were used in the PCR. Profiling relied on immunoSEQ multiplex PCR, and the TCRdb table lists in-frame clones only, not all of them. Of 95,000 to 100,000 clones in the sample, approximately 85% were seen once. The CDR3 sequence is 15 residues long. The junction had 5 bases not matched to a gene; V was cut back by 4 bases and J by 1 base. Per the germline V gene, CDR1 is MDHEN and CDR2 is SYDVKM. Sample: PBMCs. This sequence joins TRBV28 and TRBJ2-7; 9 bases map to TRBD1. This receptor was obtained from a man between 25 and 39 years old in good health and CMV-seronegative. CDR3 DNA sequence: TGTGCCAGCAGTTCACCGGGACAGGGTTCCTACGAGCAGTACTTC. It is translated as CASSSPGQGSYEQYF.